A single sample is the source of the 27 T cell receptor beta chains below, sequenced in a study of regulatory T cells in long-lasting Graves disease. According to the study, TCR beta libraries were built with iRepertoire HTBI primers and CDR3-region Arm-PCR. Each CDR3 protein is one row after TCRdb ran MiXCR on the multiplex PCR reads. The table has about 450,000 distinct CDR3 sequences, 11% to 15% seen once; the top ten hold approximately 17%. Noted time point: newly diagnosed GD, antithyroid drugs for less than 3 months. The authors made the TCR library using RNA they extracted from PBMCs. These data were also filed under a second study, of T cells in Graves' hyperthyroidism and ophthalmopathy.

Sample: peripheral blood mononuclear cells (PBMCs), taken at new diagnosis, from a patient treated with antithyroid drugs. Source of these receptors: a woman in her forties or fifties with Graves disease.

The V gene is TRBV5-1, the J gene TRBJ2-5, with TRBD1 matching over 7 bases. This CDR3 spans 16 amino acids. V gave up 0 bases and J gave up 3 bases; unmatched junction bases: 8. Germline V gene lookup returns CDR1 SGHRS and CDR2 YFSETQ. The CDR3 region has the DNA TGCGCCAGCAGCTTGGCCGCACTACAGGGGAAAGAGACCCAGTACTTC. As protein: CASSLAALQGKETQYF. Complete variable domain (other parts from reference TRBV5-1 and TRBJ2-5): KAGVTQTPRYLIKTRGQQVTLSCSPISGHRSVSWYQQTPGQGLQFLFEYFSETQRNKGNFPGRFSGRQFSNSRSEMNVSTLELGDSALYLCASSLAALQGKETQYFGPGTRLLVL.

This chain connects TRBV20-1 to TRBJ2-1, with TRBD2 as a possible D gene (6 bases). In germline, CDR1 is DFQATT, CDR2 SNEGSKA (reference sequence). V was cut by 3 bases and J by 3 bases, with 12 bases left in between. CDR3 length: 14 residues. CDR3 sequence: CSASGRGDYNEQFF. Written as DNA, the CDR3 is TGCAGTGCTAGCGGGCGGGGAGACTACAATGAGCAGTTCTTC.

This clonotype was recorded many times. The chain recombines TRBV11-2 with TRBJ1-1; TRBD1 aligns across 7 bases. This CDR3 is built from 15 residues. Trimming cost V 4 bases and J 3 bases; bases outside gene matches: 8. Germline V lookup: CDR1 SGHAT, CDR2 FQNNGV. This CDR3 is CASSSSRGTDTEAFF. The DNA of the CDR3 is TGTGCCAGCAGCTCCTCGCGGGGGACAGACACTGAAGCTTTCTTT. Filled out from reference TRBV11-2 and TRBJ1-1, the complete variable domain reads EAGVAQSPRYKIIEKRQSVAFWCNPISGHATLYWYQQILGQGPKLLIQFQNNGVVDDSQLPKDRFSAERLKGVDSTLKIQPAKLEDSAVYLCASSSSRGTDTEAFFGQGTRLTVV.

The chain joins TRBV28 to TRBJ1-1; 9 nucleotides agree with TRBD1. V shed 6 bases and J 8 bases; nucleotides not matched to a gene: 13. CDR3 length: 15 residues. Germline V gene sequence: CDR1 MDHEN, CDR2 SYDVKM. CDR3 in DNA: TGTGCCAGCAGCTACCGCGGGACAGGGAAAACCGAAGCTTTCTTT. It yields the protein CASSYRGTGKTEAFF.

This clonotype was seen only a few times. The gene calls are TRBV6-1 and TRBJ1-1; the D gene is possibly TRBD1 (5 bases). CDR1 and CDR2 from the germline V gene are MNHNS and SASEGT. Trimming removed 8 bases at V and 0 bases at J, with 7 bases between. This CDR3 contains 12 residues. Here the CDR3 DNA reads TGTGCCAGCGCAGGGATGAACACTGAAGCTTTCTTT. This translates into CASAGMNTEAFF.

Concerning this clonotype itself: A read error may be the cause here, since a much bigger clone is one base away. This chain uses TRBV11-2 with TRBJ2-1, with 10 bases lining up with TRBD1. The last part of the DNA fits TRBJ2-7 better; the J call may be wrong. The CDR3 extends over 13 amino acids. The germline CDR1 and CDR2 sequences are SGHAT and FQNNGV. The CDR3 protein is CASSRDRGWEQYF. The CDR3 region has the DNA TGTGCCAGCAGCCGGGACAGGGGCTGGGAGCAGTACTTC.

The chain combines TRBV10-1 with TRBJ2-7; TRBD2 matches at 13 bases. The V gene's germline CDR1 is WNHNN and CDR2 SYGVQD (reference sequence). The CDR3 runs to 16 residues. The V gene end was trimmed by 6 bases and the J gene end by 4 bases; junction bases not matched to a gene: 9. The CDR3 here is CASSSGLAGEKYEQYF. Written as DNA, the CDR3 is TGCGCCAGCAGCTCCGGACTAGCGGGAGAGAAATACGAGCAGTACTTC.

This clonotype occurred many times. CDR3 region: CASSRTTGEEQYF. DNA for the CDR3: TGCGCCAGCAGCCGGACGACAGGGGAGGAGCAGTACTTC. This chain uses TRBV5-1 with TRBJ2-7; 8 bases are a match to TRBD1. Trimming removed 4 bases from V and 7 bases from J; junction bases left unmatched: 7. Germline loops: CDR1 SGHRS, CDR2 YFSETQ. This CDR3 is 13 amino acids long.

This clonotype was counted many times. V gene TRBV4-1 combines with J gene TRBJ2-1, with unresolved D. V was shortened by 0 bases and J by 6 bases, with 6 bases between the two germline ends. Germline CDR1 MGHRA, CDR2 YSYEKL. The CDR3 is 13 amino acids. The CDR3: CASSQEYANEQFF. CDR3 in DNA: TGCGCCAGCAGCCAAGAATACGCCAATGAGCAGTTCTTC.

This chain links TRBV6-9 with TRBJ2-7, with TRBD2 matching over 13 bases. The V gene end was trimmed by 3 bases and the J gene end by 2 bases; junction bases not matched to a gene: 7. Per germline, CDR1 MNHGY and CDR2 SVAAGI. The CDR3 consists of 17 residues. CDR3 amino acids: CASSYPTSGRFAYEQYF. Written as DNA, the CDR3 is TGTGCCAGCAGTTACCCGACTAGCGGGAGGTTCGCCTACGAGCAGTACTTC.

This clonotype was counted at least ten times. The V gene is TRBV18, the J gene TRBJ2-2, with D unclear. From germline, CDR1 is KGHSH and CDR2 LQKENI. V was cut by 5 bases and J by 0 bases, with 10 bases left in between. The CDR3 spans 15 residues. The DNA of the CDR3 is TGTGCCAGCTCAGCGTGGGGTTCGAACACCGGGGAGCTGTTTTTT. This sequence encodes CASSAWGSNTGELFF.

This clonotype was detected ten times or more. This rearrangement joins TRBV2 to TRBJ2-2; D may correspond to TRBD1 or TRBD2 (5 bases each). Germline CDR1 and CDR2: SNHLY and FYNNEI. This CDR3 has 15 residues. Trimming stripped 3 bases from V and 6 bases from J, with 14 bases between. In DNA, the CDR3 is TGTGCCAGCAGTGACTTCGGGGAAGGGGCCGGGGAGCTGTTTTTT. This translates into CASSDFGEGAGELFF.

The gene calls are TRBV4-1 and TRBJ2-3; D gene uncertain. Between the trimmed V and J ends, which lost 0 bases and 5 bases, there was a span of 21 bases. The CDR3 contains 18 residues. Germline CDR1 is MGHRA and CDR2 is YSYEKL. This chain's CDR3 is CASSQDQFEHTTRDTQYF. The CDR3 bases are TGCGCCAGCAGCCAAGATCAGTTTGAGCATACTACCCGAGATACGCAGTATTTT.

This clonotype showed up many times. The DNA for the CDR3 is TGTGCCAGCAGCCAGACCGGGACAGGGAATGGTTACGAGCAGTACTTC. Translating gives CASSQTGTGNGYEQYF. This rearrangement joins TRBV14 to TRBJ2-7; 9 nucleotides line up with TRBD1. This CDR3 is 16 amino acids long. Germline V lookup: CDR1 SGHDN, CDR2 FVKESK. Trimming removed 3 bases from V and 4 bases from J; junction bases left unmatched: 10.

This clonotype was observed at least ten times. CDR3 protein: CASSYPVREGRGSYGYTF. The CDR3 nucleotides are TGTGCCAGCAGCTACCCCGTTAGGGAGGGGCGCGGCTCCTATGGCTACACCTTC. The chain employs TRBV2 and TRBJ1-2; a possible D gene is TRBD1 (5 bases). Germline lookup yields CDR1 SNHLY and CDR2 FYNNEI. With 6 bases removed from V and 4 bases from J, the gap between germline ends came to 27 bases. The CDR3 extends over 18 amino acids.

CDR3 sequence (DNA): TGTGCCAGCAGTTCCAGGGGCCGACTTGATCAGCCCCAGCATTTT. Protein product: CASSSRGRLDQPQHF. The chain couples TRBV6-2 or TRBV6-3 to TRBJ1-5, with D possibly matching TRBD1 (6 bases). The CDR3 runs 15 residues. Germline CDR1 and CDR2: MNHEY and SVGEGT. Trimming removed 4 bases at V and 5 bases at J, with 15 bases between.

This clonotype was seen at least ten times. The chain couples TRBV12-3 or TRBV12-4 to TRBJ2-2; D might be TRBD2 (6 bases). Trimming removed 7 bases from V and 7 bases from J, with 16 bases in between. The CDR3 sequence is 14 residues long. CDR3 DNA: TGTGCCAGCACCCCGGGAGAGTATGGCGGGGAGCTGTTTTTT. It encodes CASTPGEYGGELFF.

The V call is TRBV29-1, the J call TRBJ1-2, with D hard to call. The germline V gene encodes CDR1 SQVTM and CDR2 ANQGSEA. The CDR3 covers 14 residues. V was trimmed by 4 bases and J by 4 bases, leaving 16 bases between them. The DNA for the CDR3 is TGCAGCGTTGGTCTTAGGGAGCCTCTCTATGGCTACACCTTC. Translating it yields CSVGLREPLYGYTF. The full variable domain, in which reference TRBV29-1 and TRBJ1-2 provide the parts outside the CDR3, is SAVISQKPSRDICQRGTSLTIQCQVDSQVTMMFWYRQQPGQSLTLIATANQGSEATYESGFVIDKFPISRPNLTFSTLTVSNMSPEDSSIYLCSVGLREPLYGYTFGSGTRLTVV.

This clonotype was seen many times. J is TRBJ2-1 and V is TRBV11-2, with D possibly TRBD2 on 5 matching bases. Trimming pared 1 base from V and 3 bases from J, leaving 10 bases between. The CDR3 loop spans 15 amino acids. Germline CDR1 is SGHAT and CDR2 is FQNNGV. The CDR3 protein is CASSLGLGLYNEQFF. CDR3 DNA sequence: TGTGCCAGCAGCTTAGGCCTAGGACTCTACAATGAGCAGTTCTTC.

This clonotype appeared many times. The chain couples TRBV6-1 to TRBJ1-5, with a possible D match to TRBD1 (5 bases). Trimming removed 8 bases from V and 4 bases from J, with 18 bases in between. CDR1 is MNHNS and CDR2 is SASEGT in the germline V gene. The CDR3 contains 15 residues. CDR3 sequence: CASELQGGFNQPQHF. For the CDR3, the DNA is TGTGCCAGCGAGTTGCAGGGAGGATTTAATCAGCCCCAGCATTTT.

This clonotype has ten or more counts. The chain is built from TRBV27 and TRBJ2-3, with D unclear. The germline V gene has CDR1 MNHEY and CDR2 SMNVEV (reference sequence). V lost 7 bases, J lost 1 base, and 15 bases lay in between. CDR3 length: 15 residues. The CDR3 coding sequence is TGTGCCAGCACCCGCGGCGACGGACGCACAGATACGCAGTATTTT. Translation: CASTRGDGRTDTQYF.

This clonotype was seen at least ten times. V is TRBV6-2 or TRBV6-3 and J is TRBJ2-7; D might be TRBD1 or TRBD2, each matching 5 bases. V lost 2 bases, J lost 5 bases, and 13 bases lay in between. CDR1 is MNHEY and CDR2 is SVGEGT in the germline V gene. The CDR3 runs 14 residues. Here the CDR3 reads CASSYGGQIHEQYF. CDR3 bases: TGTGCCAGCAGTTACGGAGGACAAATCCACGAGCAGTACTTC.

Concerning this clonotype: This may be a read error, as it is one base from a much larger clone. The chain recombines TRBV28 with TRBJ1-2, with a tentative D call TRBD1 (5 bases). CDR1 and CDR2 (germline): MDHEN, SYDVKM. The CDR3 has 14 amino acids. V gave up 8 bases and J gave up 4 bases, with 17 bases separating them. CDR3 region: CASHLQRQSYGYTF. The CDR3 DNA reads as TGTGCCAGCCATTTACAGAGACAGAGCTATGGCTACACCTTC.

This clonotype has only a few counts. The junction differs from germline at one of its ends, possibly a read error. This chain uses TRBV11-2 with TRBJ1-3; D is undetermined. This CDR3 comprises 13 residues. Germline V gives CDR1 SGHAT, CDR2 FQNNGV. The CDR3 here is CASSLGAGNTTYF. The CDR3 DNA follows: TGTGCCAGCAGCTTAGGAGCTGGAAACACCACATATTTT.

A word on this clonotype: The junction and the germline gene differ at one end; a read error may be behind it. The chain uses TRBV28 and TRBJ1-1; the D is unclear. This CDR3 contains 13 residues. Per germline, CDR1 MDHEN and CDR2 SYDVKM. CDR3 DNA sequence: TGTGCCAGCAGTTTGGTTGCCATCTCTGAAGTTTTCTTT. Translated, it gives CASSLVAISEVFF.

The sample holds many counts of this clonotype. CDR3 nucleotide sequence: TGTGCCAGCAGTTTGGACACATATGGCTACACCTTC. Translating gives CASSLDTYGYTF. The chain employs TRBV28 and TRBJ1-2; a possible D gene is TRBD1 (5 bases). The CDR3 sequence is 12 residues long. V shed 3 bases and J shed 5 bases, with 7 bases lying between them. Germline V gene data show CDR1 as MDHEN and CDR2 as SYDVKM.

At least ten counts were recorded for this clonotype. The CDR3 loop is CSVEPLTGDDTEAFF. The CDR3 DNA sequence: TGCAGCGTTGAACCGCTAACAGGGGACGACACTGAAGCTTTCTTT. The chain joins TRBV29-1 to TRBJ1-1; 7 positions agree with TRBD1. The length of the CDR3 is 15 residues. Germline CDR1 and CDR2: SQVTM and ANQGSEA. The V gene end was trimmed by 2 bases and the J gene end by 3 bases; junction bases not matched to a gene: 9.